This entry lists 30 T cell receptor beta chains sequenced from one sample in a study of cytomegalovirus exposure and HLA in healthy donors. The PCR made use of 60 Vbeta and 13 Jbeta primers. TCRdb's copy holds only in-frame clones and misses some; the assay was immunoSEQ multiplex PCR. The sample has over 150,000 clones; about 69% are singletons. Sequenced sample: PBMCs. These receptors were collected from a man younger than 45 in good health and CMV-seropositive.

This chain joins TRBV5-1 and TRBJ2-1, with no clear D. The CDR3 contains 16 residues. The germline CDR1 and CDR2 sequences are SGHRS and YFSETQ. Trimming stripped 4 bases from V and 3 bases from J, with 17 bases between. The CDR3 sequence: CASSVGPPAHYNEQFF. In DNA, the CDR3 is TGCGCCAGCAGCGTTGGTCCCCCTGCGCACTACAATGAGCAGTTCTTC.

This clone has a single count. The V gene is TRBV6-1, the J gene TRBJ2-6; maybe TRBD2 (7 bases). The germline V gene encodes CDR1 MNHNS and CDR2 SASEGT. There are 17 residues in the CDR3. V gave up 1 base and J gave up 3 bases, with 13 bases separating them. CDR3 loop: CASSEEGGNGGANVLTF. CDR3 DNA: TGTGCCAGCAGTGAAGAGGGGGGGAACGGTGGGGCCAACGTCCTGACTTTC.

This clone showed up just a few times. The rearrangement uses TRBV10-3 and TRBJ2-6; D uncertain. V gave up 2 bases and J gave up 4 bases, with 9 bases separating them. The V gene's germline CDR1 is ENHRY and CDR2 SYGVKD. The CDR3 contains 15 residues. As DNA, the CDR3 is TGTGCCATCAGTGAGCCTACCCTCGGGGCCAACGTCCTGACTTTC. As protein: CAISEPTLGANVLTF.

The V gene is TRBV7-2, the J gene TRBJ1-6; D uncertain. This CDR3 is 13 amino acids long. Germline V lookup: CDR1 SGHTA, CDR2 FQGNSA. Deletions cut 3 bases from V and 10 bases from J, with 10 bases between. The CDR3, as DNA: TGTGCCAGCAGCTTCTCCCCCGTCTCACCCCTCCACTTT. Amino acids: CASSFSPVSPLHF.

The CDR3 DNA follows: TGTGCCAGCAGTGCTCATCTCACCACTAGCGGGACTTACAATGAGCAGTTCTTC. It encodes CASSAHLTTSGTYNEQFF. The chain carries TRBV27 and TRBJ2-1; 10 nucleotides agree with TRBD2. J was trimmed by 4 bases and V by 5 bases; bases with no gene match: 14. Looked up from germline, CDR1 is MNHEY and CDR2 is SMNVEV (reference sequence). This CDR3 region has 18 residues.

CDR3 loop: CASSLTGSRETQYF. In DNA, the CDR3 is TGTGCCAGCAGCTTGACAGGTTCGAGGGAGACCCAGTACTTC. The chain recombines TRBV7-6 with TRBJ2-5; possibly TRBD1 for D (6 bases). CDR3 size: 14 residues. CDR1 and CDR2 from the germline V gene are SGHVS and FNYEAQ. Trimming cost V 3 bases and J 5 bases, with 13 bases left between them.

This chain uses TRBV19 with TRBJ1-1, with TRBD1 matching 11 bases. CDR1 is LNHDA and CDR2 is SQIVND in the germline V gene (reference sequence). J was trimmed by 6 bases and V by 6 bases; bases with no gene match: 3. The CDR3 totals 13 residues. CDR3 sequence reads: CASSRDRGAEAFF. DNA of the CDR3: TGTGCCAGTAGCCGGGACAGGGGGGCTGAAGCTTTCTTT. Filled out from reference TRBV19 and TRBJ1-1, the complete variable domain reads DGGITQSPKYLFRKEGQNVTLSCEQNLNHDAMYWYRQDPGQGLRLIYYSQIVNDFQKGDIAEGYSVSREKKESFPLTVTSAQKNPTAFYLCASSRDRGAEAFFGQGTRLTVV.

The V and J genes are TRBV6-6 and TRBJ2-7; D remains unclear. CDR1 is MNHNY and CDR2 is SVGAGI in the germline V gene (reference sequence). V lost 2 bases and J lost 3, with 8 bases in between. The CDR3 consists of 13 residues. This chain's CDR3 is CASSYTVRYEQYF. Written as DNA, the CDR3 is TGTGCCAGCAGTTACACTGTCCGCTACGAGCAGTACTTC.

This sequence joins TRBV19 and TRBJ1-5; D is perhaps TRBD1 (5 bases). V was shortened by 3 bases and J by 3 bases, with 6 bases between the two germline ends. This CDR3 spans 13 amino acids. Germline lookup yields CDR1 LNHDA and CDR2 SQIVND (reference sequence). Here the CDR3 DNA reads TGTGCCAGTAGTATCAGGGTCAATCAGCCCCAGCATTTT. Amino acids: CASSIRVNQPQHF.

The J gene is TRBJ2-7, the V gene TRBV5-1; TRBD1 matches at 11 bases. V lost 7 bases and J lost 7; bases outside the gene matches: 4. Looked up from germline, CDR1 is SGHRS and CDR2 is YFSETQ. The CDR3 loop spans 12 amino acids. As DNA, the CDR3 is TGCGCCAGCGGACAGGGGGCTTCGGAGCAGTACTTC. It is translated as CASGQGASEQYF.

J is TRBJ1-1 and V is TRBV4-3; no clear D gene. This CDR3 comprises 13 residues. Between the trimmed V and J ends, which lost 4 bases and 4 bases, there was a span of 10 bases. Germline V gene lookup returns CDR1 LGHNA and CDR2 YSLEER. The CDR3 coding sequence is TGCGCCAGCAGCCGCGGTCCGGTCACTGAAGCTTTCTTT. Its protein is CASSRGPVTEAFF.

This chain joins TRBV7-9 and TRBJ1-6; weak D call: TRBD1 (6 bases). The CDR3 loop spans 14 amino acids. Germline CDR1 reads SEHNR; CDR2 reads FQNEAQ (reference sequence). Trimming took 2 bases from V and 9 from J, leaving 11 bases between them. CDR3 in amino acids: CASSLQGRFSPLHF. The CDR3 region has the DNA TGTGCCAGCAGCTTACAGGGGAGATTTTCACCCCTCCACTTT.

This clone was observed a few times. This chain uses TRBV5-1 with TRBJ1-6, with 8 bases identical to TRBD1. The V segment lost 7 bases and the J segment 4 bases; nucleotides outside the gene matches: 4. CDR1 is SGHRS, CDR2 YFSETQ, per germline. The CDR3 totals 14 residues. CDR3 in amino acids: CASGQGVYNSPLHF. The CDR3 DNA follows: TGCGCCAGCGGACAGGGCGTTTATAATTCACCCCTCCACTTT.

J is TRBJ2-4 and V is TRBV28; D ambiguous. The V and J ends lost 5 bases and 0 bases respectively, with 14 bases between them. CDR1 MDHEN and CDR2 SYDVKM come from the germline V gene. The CDR3 runs 16 residues. The CDR3 loop reads CASSQHPALAKNIQYF. The CDR3 region has the DNA TGTGCCAGCAGTCAACACCCCGCCCTAGCCAAAAACATTCAGTACTTC.

The chain has TRBV28 and TRBJ1-1; a weak D match, TRBD1 (5 bases). There are 14 residues in the CDR3. Germline V CDR1 and CDR2: MDHEN, SYDVKM. Trimming took off 4 bases at V and 7 bases at J, with 16 bases between the two ends. Here the CDR3 reads CASSSAWGRIEAFF. DNA for the CDR3: TGTGCCAGCAGTTCGGCCTGGGGGAGGATTGAAGCTTTCTTT.

This sequence joins TRBV9 and TRBJ1-1; possible D gene TRBD1, 6 bases. The V end lost 5 bases, the J end lost 5 bases, and 16 bases lay between the germline ends. Germline CDR1 and CDR2: SGDLS and YYNGEE. This CDR3 has 14 residues. DNA for the CDR3: TGTGCCAGCAGTCCAACTCTCACAGGGACTGAAGCTTTCTTT. Translating it yields CASSPTLTGTEAFF.

V is TRBV14 and J is TRBJ1-2; TRBD1 matches at 10 bases. Germline trimming cut 2 bases from V and 4 bases from J; bases unmatched to any gene: 7. Germline V gene data show CDR1 as SGHDN and CDR2 as FVKESK. The CDR3 is 16 amino acids. The CDR3 loop is CASSQPGQGKGYGYTF. In nucleotides, the CDR3 is TGTGCCAGCAGCCAACCGGGACAGGGGAAAGGCTATGGCTACACCTTC.

The CDR3 region has the DNA TGTGCCAGTAGTATAGCCCCGGATACGCAGTATTTT. Amino acid sequence: CASSIAPDTQYF. The chain is built from TRBV19 and TRBJ2-3; D unclear. Trimming removed 1 base at V and 6 bases at J, with 5 bases between. The CDR3 is made up of 12 amino acids. Germline CDR1 reads LNHDA; CDR2 reads SQIVND (reference sequence).

This clone appeared once. The gene calls are TRBV4-2 and TRBJ1-3, with a possible D match to TRBD1 (6 bases). The V and J ends lost 1 base and 3 bases respectively, with 13 bases between them. This CDR3 comprises 16 residues. From germline, CDR1 is LGHNA and CDR2 YNFKEQ. CDR3: CASSQGGREDGNTIYF. As DNA, the CDR3 is TGTGCCAGCAGCCAAGGGGGGCGGGAGGATGGAAACACCATATATTTT.

This sequence joins TRBV7-8 and TRBJ2-5, with D perhaps matching TRBD2 (6 bases). The germline V gene has CDR1 SGHVS and CDR2 FQNEAQ. This CDR3 comprises 13 residues. Trimming shortened V by 5 bases and J by 5 bases, and 12 bases separated the two germline ends. The CDR3 DNA follows: TGTGCCAGCAGCGTGACTGGAGGGGAGACCCAGTACTTC. Amino acid sequence: CASSVTGGETQYF.

The V call is TRBV6-5, the J call TRBJ1-1; weak D call: TRBD1 (5 bases). The CDR3 is 12 amino acids. V shed 4 bases and J shed 9 bases, with 12 bases lying between them. Looked up from germline, CDR1 is MNHEY and CDR2 is SVGAGI. The chain's CDR3 is CASSSPAGQAFF. In DNA, the CDR3 is TGTGCCAGCAGTTCCCCGGCGGGGCAAGCTTTCTTT.

The chain uses TRBV28 and TRBJ2-7; 9 nucleotides align to TRBD1. The germline V gene encodes CDR1 MDHEN and CDR2 SYDVKM. The ends lost 5 bases at V and 2 bases at J; junction bases unmatched: 7. This CDR3 contains 15 residues. In DNA form, the CDR3 reads TGTGCCAGCAGTGGACCGGACAGGGGTACCTACGAGCAGTACTTC. Translating it yields CASSGPDRGTYEQYF. The whole variable domain, remainder taken from reference TRBV28 and TRBJ2-7, is DVKVTQSSRYLVKRTGEKVFLECVQDMDHENMFWYRQDPGLGLRLIYFSYDVKMKEKGDIPEGYSVSREKKERFSLILESASTNQTSMYLCASSGPDRGTYEQYFGPGTRLTVT.

V usage is TRBV5-5 and J usage is TRBJ2-7; no clear D gene. The ends were cut back, 4 bases at V and 4 bases at J, with 12 bases in the middle. CDR1 is SGHKS and CDR2 is YYEKEE in the germline V gene (reference sequence). The CDR3 is 13 amino acids. The CDR3 here is CASSPRSVYEQYF. DNA for the CDR3: TGTGCCAGCAGCCCCCGTTCTGTTTACGAGCAGTACTTC.

V and J are TRBV28 and TRBJ2-1; 7 bases map to TRBD1. The germline V gene has CDR1 MDHEN and CDR2 SYDVKM. V trimming: 5 bases; J trimming: 4 bases; junction bases outside the gene matches: 5. The CDR3 runs to 14 residues. The CDR3 DNA reads TGTGCCAGCAGTCTGGGGGACAGATACAATGAGCAGTTCTTC. Protein sequence: CASSLGDRYNEQFF.

The chain links TRBV9 to TRBJ2-1, with TRBD1 identical over 7 bases. The junction had 9 bases not matched to a gene; V was cut back by 2 bases and J by 1 base. CDR3 length equals 17 residues. Germline V gives CDR1 SGDLS, CDR2 YYNGEE. CDR3 bases: TGTGCCAGCAGCGTCCGCGCGACAGGGTCATCCTACAATGAGCAGTTCTTC. Translated: CASSVRATGSSYNEQFF.

The CDR3: CASSLGLSYEQYF. Written as DNA, the CDR3 is TGTGCCAGCAGCTTGGGGCTAAGCTACGAGCAGTACTTC. The genes are TRBV7-9 and TRBJ2-7; tentative D call: TRBD1 (5 bases). With 3 bases removed from V and 3 bases from J, the gap between germline ends came to 9 bases. Germline V gene sequence: CDR1 SEHNR, CDR2 FQNEAQ (reference sequence). The CDR3 length is 13 residues.

V is TRBV12-5 and J is TRBJ1-4; maybe TRBD1 (5 bases). The CDR3 is 13 residues long. V dropped 3 bases and J dropped 14 bases, with 16 bases sitting between them. Germline CDR1 and CDR2: LGHNT and FRNRAP. For the CDR3, the DNA is TGTGCTAGTGGTTTTTCAGGGTCGAACAGCCTGTTTTTT. Its protein is CASGFSGSNSLFF.

This clone was seen once. The V call is TRBV11-2, the J call TRBJ2-7, with 9 positions matching TRBD2. The germline V gene encodes CDR1 SGHAT and CDR2 FQNNGV. After removal of 5 bases from V and 5 bases from J, the junction contained 10 bases not matched to a gene. This CDR3 has 15 amino acids. The CDR3 is CASSAPGLAGHEQYF. CDR3 coding DNA: TGTGCCAGCAGCGCACCGGGACTAGCTGGCCACGAGCAGTACTTC.

The V and J genes are TRBV11-3 and TRBJ1-2, with no clear D. Germline-derived CDR1 and CDR2 are SGHNT and YENEEA. Trimming left V 1 base short and J 0 bases short, with 6 bases between. The CDR3 sequence is 14 residues long. CDR3 coding DNA: TGTGCCAGCAGCTTAGCTCAGGCTAACTATGGCTACACCTTC. Amino acids: CASSLAQANYGYTF.

The chain has TRBV6-5 and TRBJ1-1, with a tentative D call TRBD1 (6 bases). The CDR3 contains 11 residues. CDR1 and CDR2 (germline): MNHEY, SVGAGI. V shed 6 bases and J shed 7 bases, with 9 bases lying between them. CDR3 in amino acids: CASSQDSEAFF. The DNA for the CDR3 is TGTGCCAGCAGCCAGGACAGTGAAGCTTTCTTT.